One sample yielded the 6 T cell receptor beta chains listed below, sequenced in a study of low-dose radiotherapy and immunotherapy resistance in tumors. Gene-specific TRAV and TRBV primers were used for first-strand cDNA, covering alpha and beta chains. It was with a constant-region primer and a V-primer adapter that TCRs were amplified over roughly 20 PCR cycles. TCRdb called the reads again in MiXCR, with one record for every CDR3 protein. This sample has around 80,000 distinct CDR3 sequences, with less than 20% found just once. Time point here: after trial treatment. Treatment reported: LDRT plus nivolumab, ipilimumab, low-dose cyclophosphamide and aspirin (RACIN trial). This material consisted of PBMCs, taken after low-dose radiotherapy plus immunotherapy. These receptor sequences come from a male donor with prostate cancer.

V usage is TRBV5-1 and J usage is TRBJ1-5; D may be TRBD1 (5 bases). V lost 1 base and J lost 7, with 18 bases in between. Germline assignment: CDR1 SGHRS and CDR2 YFSETQ. The CDR3 consists of 16 residues. As DNA, the CDR3 is TGCGCCAGCAGCTTGAATCCGGCAGTCGACAGCCAGCCCCAGCATTTT. As protein: CASSLNPAVDSQPQHF.

The sample holds many counts of this clonotype. The rearrangement uses TRBV7-9 and TRBJ2-1; the D gene is possibly TRBD2 (5 bases). Germline CDR1 is SEHNR and CDR2 is FQNEAQ (reference sequence). Trimming pared 2 bases from V and 7 bases from J, leaving 15 bases between. The CDR3 sequence is 15 residues long. The CDR3 here is CASSLKRVFGNEQFF. CDR3 sequence (DNA): TGTGCCAGCAGCTTAAAGAGGGTATTCGGGAATGAGCAGTTCTTC.

This clonotype was observed many times. The chain is built from TRBV27 and TRBJ2-7, with TRBD1 as a possible D gene (6 bases). The CDR3 sequence is 15 residues long. Germline assignment: CDR1 MNHEY and CDR2 SMNVEV (reference sequence). V was pared by 3 bases and J by 1 base, with 13 bases between. CDR3 sequence: CASSFSGTQSYEQYF. CDR3 DNA sequence: TGTGCCAGCAGTTTCTCCGGGACACAATCCTACGAGCAGTACTTC.

This clonotype was observed a single time. The chain is built from TRBV28 and TRBJ2-7, with 7 bases fitting TRBD2. The CDR3 extends over 16 amino acids. Unmatched junction bases numbered 15, after V lost 6 bases and J lost 4 bases. CDR1 and CDR2 from the germline V gene are MDHEN and SYDVKM. The CDR3 nucleotides are TGTGCCAGCAGAGGGGTCTGGGGCGGGAGTGGGTACGAGCAGTACTTC. As protein: CASRGVWGGSGYEQYF.

This clonotype was counted ten times or more. V and J are TRBV28 and TRBJ1-2, with unresolved D. Trimming removed 3 bases from V and 5 bases from J, with 13 bases in between. Germline values: CDR1 MDHEN, CDR2 SYDVKM. CDR3 length: 14 amino acids. The DNA of the CDR3 is TGTGCCAGCAGTTTTATCCGGGTGAAGTATGGCTACACCTTC. It specifies CASSFIRVKYGYTF.

The chain carries TRBV6-1 and TRBJ1-1; 8 bases map to TRBD1. This CDR3 spans 14 amino acids. Germline CDR1 reads MNHNS; CDR2 reads SASEGT. With 11 bases clipped from V and 2 bases from J, the junction kept 10 bases outside the gene matches. CDR3: CAVEQGGHNTEAFF. Here the CDR3 DNA reads TGTGCCGTCGAACAGGGGGGTCACAACACTGAAGCTTTCTTT.